This TCR beta chain was sequenced during a study of blood T cell repertoires in COVID-19 (dated by TCRdb to 2018 to 2021). For context, the study as a whole: Samples covering the acute and convalescent phases of COVID-19 were provided by collaborators in the United States, Italy and Spain. The prospective study material was composed of cDNA or gDNA derived from T cells, B-cell-depleted T cells, or PBMCs. The dataset comprised deeply sampled blood TCRbeta repertoires from subjects exposed to, actively infected with, or recovered from COVID-19. The repertoires were released in a freely available public database intended as a resource for research on the immune response to SARS-CoV-2. The samples were drawn from the first 160 participants of the ongoing ImmuneRACE study and from 950 to 1,500 subjects provided by 6 global collaborators. A de-identified subject ID, COVID-19 status, age in years and sex were almost always included in the sample metadata. Where HLA class I and class II types were available, the types were taken from metadata supplied by the sample provider, not from assay-based typing. On the study overall, not on this receptor specifically: The quantity of clinical and demographic metadata differed by source and by participant and was supplied without curation.

This clone was seen just once. This receptor's antigen is unknown. The record has no base qualities; no much larger clone is one base away. In Seattle, one collaborating source enrolled patients while the infection was active and tracked those patients longitudinally over the course of disease. The collaborating institutions used their own protocols to collect whole blood in K2EDTA tubes. Collaborator samples were shipped for TCRbeta analysis as frozen whole blood, isolated PBMCs, or DNA extracted from either sample type. The immunoSEQ Assay, a bias-controlled multiplex PCR, was used to amplify TCRbeta CDR3 regions from genomic DNA. The study's processing was this. Within the assay, amplification of reference gene primers was used to estimate how many nucleated cells each sample contained. To quantify the absolute abundance of each unique TCRbeta CDR3 rearrangement, sequence reads were collapsed and filtered. For each sample, productive Simpson clonality was calculated as the square root of Simpson's diversity index across productive rearrangements. TCRdb obtained this table from immuneACCESS and retained in-frame rearrangements with V and J assigned. These tables miss some clones; where compared with another copy, unresolved V genes account for less than half of the shortfall, and the remainder is unexplained. That table is the source of V, J and clone size, and D and trimming were worked out from the DNA. The table for this sample lists about 440,000 clones; approximately 90% of them were counted only once. Jointly, the top ten make up roughly an eighth of the sample.

Reading the germline V gene gives CDR1 MNHEY and CDR2 SVGAGI. Inclusive of the bounding cysteine and phenylalanine, the CDR3 is 13 residues long. The retained sequence is limited to the CDR3, 39 bases, with the frame set at the first base. The germline ends are 11 bases apart after V is trimmed by 4 bases and J by 5 bases. This receptor was obtained from a woman aged 45-60 years with COVID-19, enrolled during active disease. The chain employs TRBV6-5 and TRBJ1-1; too little of a D gene remains to name it. The sequencing input was peripheral blood. The CDR3 corresponds to CASSSTGETEAFF. The DNA sequence is given as TGTGCCAGCAGTTCCACGGGTGAAACTGAAGCTTTCTTT.